This entry lists 16 T cell receptor beta chains sequenced from one sample in a study of regulatory T cells in long-lasting Graves disease (TCRdb year 2021). Libraries were built with multiplex PCR. Sequenced using an Illumina HiSeq 4000. CDR3 regions were amplified by Arm-PCR with iRepertoire HTBI primers to construct TCR beta libraries. TCRdb reran the public reads through fastp at Q25 and MiXCR, keeping productive beta chains. Each CDR3 protein gets just one entry, which takes the most common genes and DNA from the rows behind it. Within this sample are 550,000 to 700,000 distinct CDR3 sequences, with approximately 16% of them counted one time only. Jointly, the top ten make up more than 10% of the sample. This specimen's time point label, per the study, means: newly diagnosed GD, antithyroid drugs for less than 3 months. For both TCR sequencing and RNA sequencing, RNA was extracted from PBMCs using TRIzol.

The data were also submitted as part of a second study, on T cells in Graves' hyperthyroidism and ophthalmopathy.

The specimen was peripheral blood mononuclear cells (PBMCs), collected at new diagnosis, from a patient treated with antithyroid drugs. The receptors were gathered from a man between 18 and 29 years old with Graves disease. Donor details come from another sample of the same person, matched by shared clones.

As regards this clonotype: It may be a read error: a sequence one base away is much more abundant. The V call is TRBV7-2, the J call TRBJ2-5, with unresolved D. The CDR3 covers 15 residues. Germline assignment: CDR1 SGHTA and CDR2 FQGNSA. As DNA, the CDR3 is TGTGCCAGCAGCGATTTCCTGGACGGCCAAGAGACCCAGCACTTC. As protein: CASSDFLDGQETQHF.

The CDR3 DNA is TGTGCCAGCAGTTTATATTCTGGAGGGAGTCACGAGCAGTACTTC. Translated: CASSLYSGGSHEQYF. This chain joins TRBV28 and TRBJ2-7, with D perhaps matching TRBD2 (6 bases). This CDR3 comprises 15 residues. The germline V and J ends were trimmed by 1 base and 5 bases, with 15 bases remaining between them. In germline, CDR1 is MDHEN, CDR2 SYDVKM.

Comments on this clonotype: A much larger clone lies a single base off, so this may be a read error. The conserved phenylalanine or tryptophan is not found at the CDR3 terminus, so this likely reflects a read error. The chain carries TRBV3-1 and TRBJ2-1; D remains unclear. CDR1 is LGHDT, CDR2 YNNKEL, per germline (reference sequence). Trimming took off 3 bases at V and 3 bases at J, with 12 bases between the two ends. The CDR3 loop spans 15 amino acids. Written as DNA, the CDR3 is TGTGCCAGCAGCCATAACCTAGTTAGCTACAATGAGCAGTTCTGC. Encoded protein: CASSHNLVSYNEQFC.

On this clonotype: The junction does not match germline at one end; this may be a read error. V is TRBV19 and J is TRBJ1-1; tentatively, D is TRBD1 (5 bases). The CDR3 runs 15 residues. In germline, CDR1 is LNHDA, CDR2 SQIVND (reference sequence). The CDR3 sequence is CASSSRGRVNTEASF. DNA of the CDR3: TGTGCCAGTAGCTCTAGGGGCCGGGTGAACACTGAAGCTTCCTTT.

The V gene is TRBV6-1, the J gene TRBJ2-2, with D possibly TRBD2 on 6 matching bases. Trimming removed 3 bases from V and 1 base from J, with 12 bases in between. The CDR3 loop spans 16 amino acids. Germline lookup yields CDR1 MNHNS and CDR2 SASEGT. The CDR3 DNA reads as TGTGCCAGCAGTGAGACGGCGGGACGGAACACCGGGGAGCTGTTTTTT. It translates to CASSETAGRNTGELFF.

This clonotype was detected a few times. J is TRBJ2-1 and V is TRBV27; a possible D gene is TRBD2 (5 bases). V dropped 2 bases and J dropped 0 bases, with 14 bases sitting between them. Germline V gene data show CDR1 as MNHEY and CDR2 as SMNVEV (reference sequence). This CDR3 region has 17 residues. CDR3 loop: CASSLLRRRSSYNEQFF. CDR3 bases: TGTGCCAGCAGTTTACTCCGGAGGAGGAGCTCCTACAATGAGCAGTTCTTC.

There are many counts of this clonotype. The chain carries TRBV27 and TRBJ2-3; 9 nucleotides agree with TRBD1. CDR3 length: 16 amino acids. From germline, CDR1 is MNHEY and CDR2 SMNVEV (reference sequence). The V segment lost 5 bases and the J segment 2 bases; nucleotides outside the gene matches: 8. The CDR3 DNA reads TGTGCCAGCAGTGTACCGGGACAGGGATCCACAGATACGCAGTATTTT. Translated, it gives CASSVPGQGSTDTQYF.

This clonotype was seen at least ten times. V usage is TRBV30 and J usage is TRBJ1-1; D is unclear. The CDR3 extends over 12 amino acids. Between the trimmed V and J ends, which lost 2 bases and 7 bases, there was a span of 11 bases. The germline V gene has CDR1 GTSNPN and CDR2 SVGIG (reference sequence). For the CDR3, the DNA is TGTGCCTGGAGTCCGCGGGGAGTTGAAGCTTTCTTT. It codes for CAWSPRGVEAFF. Full variable domain (rest looked up from reference TRBV30 and TRBJ1-1): SQTIHQWPATLVQPVGSPLSLECTVEGTSNPNLYWYRQAAGRGLQLLFYSVGIGQISSEVPQNLSASRPQDRQFILSSKKLLLSDSGFYLCAWSPRGVEAFFGQGTRLTVV.

This chain connects TRBV20-1 to TRBJ2-3; D not resolved. The CDR3 extends over 12 amino acids. V shed 3 bases and J shed 5 bases, with 9 bases lying between them. Germline-derived CDR1 and CDR2 are DFQATT and SNEGSKA (reference sequence). The CDR3 DNA follows: TGCAGTGCTAGCCCACTCGGAGATACGCAGTATTTT. This encodes CSASPLGDTQYF.

This clonotype was counted many times. The chain has TRBV7-8 and TRBJ2-5; 7 bases match TRBD2. Germline V lookup: CDR1 SGHVS, CDR2 FQNEAQ. The CDR3 runs to 14 residues. The ends lost 5 bases at V and 4 bases at J; junction bases unmatched: 7. CDR3 loop: CASSLMGGRETQYF. CDR3 nucleotide sequence: TGTGCCAGCAGCCTGATGGGAGGGCGAGAGACCCAGTACTTC.

The sample holds a few counts of this clonotype. The gene calls are TRBV19 and TRBJ2-1; TRBD2 agrees at 9 bases. V was clipped by 7 bases and J by 7 bases; unmatched bases: 17. This CDR3 region has 17 residues. Germline lookup yields CDR1 LNHDA and CDR2 SQIVND (reference sequence). The CDR3 DNA reads TGTGCCAGTACCACCCCCTTTAGCGGGAGAACGAGGAATGAGCAGTTCTTC. Its protein product is CASTTPFSGRTRNEQFF.

The chain carries TRBV7-9 and TRBJ1-4; TRBD1 matches 9 bases. There are 15 residues in the CDR3. CDR1 SEHNR and CDR2 FQNEAQ come from the germline V gene (reference sequence). V was pared by 5 bases and J by 7 bases, with 8 bases of the junction left unmatched. CDR3 sequence reads: CASSRLQGAIEKLFF. Written as DNA, the CDR3 is TGTGCCAGCAGCCGCCTACAGGGGGCGATTGAAAAACTGTTTTTT.

A few counts support this clonotype. This rearrangement joins TRBV5-1 to TRBJ1-2, with unresolved D. The CDR3 runs to 13 residues. Germline V lookup: CDR1 SGHRS, CDR2 YFSETQ. V was shortened by 0 bases and J by 4 bases, with 7 bases between the two germline ends. DNA for the CDR3: TGCGCCAGCAGCTTGGCTAGCGTCTATGGCTACACCTTC. Its translation is CASSLASVYGYTF. Looking up the rest from reference TRBV5-1 and TRBJ1-2 gives the full variable domain: KAGVTQTPRYLIKTRGQQVTLSCSPISGHRSVSWYQQTPGQGLQFLFEYFSETQRNKGNFPGRFSGRQFSNSRSEMNVSTLELGDSALYLCASSLASVYGYTFGSGTRLTVV.

This clonotype has ten or more counts. J is TRBJ2-5 and V is TRBV11-2; 7 nucleotides align to TRBD2. With 5 bases clipped from V and 1 base from J, the junction kept 4 bases outside the gene matches. The length of the CDR3 is 14 residues. From germline, CDR1 is SGHAT and CDR2 FQNNGV. The CDR3 nucleotides read TGTGCCAGCAGCCTTCGGACTAGCCAAGAGACCCAGTACTTC. Translated, it gives CASSLRTSQETQYF.

This clonotype was detected ten times or more. V is TRBV28 and J is TRBJ2-1; 8 nucleotides align to TRBD2. The CDR3 consists of 15 residues. Germline lookup yields CDR1 MDHEN and CDR2 SYDVKM. Trimming cost V 6 bases and J 6 bases; bases outside gene matches: 10. This CDR3 is CASRSPGLGRNEQFF. For the CDR3, the DNA is TGTGCCAGCAGATCTCCGGGACTAGGGCGCAATGAGCAGTTCTTC.

This clonotype was detected only once. This chain uses TRBV6-1 with TRBJ2-7, with unresolved D. The CDR3 extends over 15 amino acids. CDR1 and CDR2 from the germline V gene are MNHNS and SASEGT. Trimming took off 6 bases at V and 1 base at J, with 16 bases between the two ends. The CDR3 DNA reads as TGTGCCAGCAGACAAGGTCACGCCACTTCCTACGAGCAGTACTTC. It specifies CASRQGHATSYEQYF.